Shown below are 5 T cell receptor beta chains from a single sample sequenced in a study of cytomegalovirus exposure and HLA in healthy donors. The table came from immunoSEQ multiplex PCR; TCRdb's copy has only in-frame clones and leaves some out. The repertoire holds about 260,000 clones, with around 90% as singletons. The sequencing sample was made of PBMCs. All receptors derive from a woman in her 30s in good health and CMV-seronegative.

This chain connects TRBV7-9 to TRBJ2-1, with TRBD2 as a possible D gene (6 bases). The CDR3 extends over 17 amino acids. Trimming stripped 0 bases from V and 8 bases from J, with 20 bases between. CDR1 is SEHNR, CDR2 FQNEAQ, per germline (reference sequence). The CDR3 spells CASSLALGLLLGYEQFF. In nucleotides, the CDR3 is TGTGCCAGCAGCTTAGCCTTAGGACTACTCCTAGGCTATGAGCAGTTCTTC.

This chain links TRBV7-6 with TRBJ1-2; 7 bases fit TRBD1. V shed 2 bases, J shed 6 bases, and the junction held 12 bases outside the gene matches. The CDR3 consists of 16 residues. In germline, CDR1 is SGHVS, CDR2 FNYEAQ. CDR3 DNA: TGTGCCAGCAGCTTAAACCTAAACGACAGGGTCGATGGCTACACCTTC. It yields the protein CASSLNLNDRVDGYTF.

The rearrangement uses TRBV28 and TRBJ2-7; 10 bases line up with TRBD2. Germline V gives CDR1 MDHEN, CDR2 SYDVKM. This CDR3 has 15 residues. V was pared by 7 bases and J by 3 bases, with 9 bases of the junction left unmatched. The CDR3 coding sequence is TGTGCCAGCACTGAAAGCGGGAGGGGTAGCTACGAGCAGTACTTC. Translating it yields CASTESGRGSYEQYF.

The chain combines TRBV6-1 with TRBJ2-1; D gene ambiguous. This CDR3 spans 9 amino acids. The germline V and J ends were trimmed by 6 bases and 10 bases, with 4 bases remaining between them. Per germline, CDR1 MNHNS and CDR2 SASEGT. CDR3 loop: CASSAEQFF. CDR3 DNA: TGTGCCAGCAGCGCCGAGCAGTTCTTC.

The chain joins TRBV9 to TRBJ1-1; D is unresolved. This CDR3 has 14 amino acids. Germline CDR1 SGDLS, CDR2 YYNGEE. The ends were cut back, 0 bases at V and 8 bases at J, with 14 bases in the middle. The CDR3 sequence is CASSVVEEPTEAFF. CDR3 coding DNA: TGTGCCAGCAGCGTAGTCGAGGAACCCACGGAAGCTTTCTTT.